This T cell receptor beta chain was profiled in a study of blood T cell repertoires in COVID-19. Study context: Donors in the United States, Italy and Spain gave samples during acute or convalescent COVID-19. Sources were T cells, B-cell-depleted T cells, or PBMCs; the material itself was cDNA or gDNA.

CDR3 length equals 15 residues. Germline CDR1 and CDR2: SGHRS and YFSETQ. Unmatched junction bases numbered 5, after V lost 0 bases and J lost 4 bases. In the authors' methods: Estimation of nucleated cell counts relied on the amplification of reference gene primers. Clones were sequenced by immunoSEQ multiplex PCR, and TCRdb holds only the in-frame ones, with some missing. V and J calls plus clone size are reproduced from that table; the DNA served to infer D and trimming. The sample carries some 75,000 clones, 88% recorded once. This clone occurred a few times. The material sequenced was peripheral blood. V usage is TRBV5-1 and J usage is TRBJ2-3, with 7 bases aligning to TRBD1. This receptor was taken from a man in his 70s with active or convalescent COVID-19. The CDR3 here is CASSLEWQGADTQYF. CDR3 sequence (DNA): TGCGCCAGCAGCTTGGAATGGCAGGGGGCAGATACGCAGTATTTT.